The 18 T cell receptor beta chains reported below all come from one sample, sequenced in a study of preoperative IRX-2 immunotherapy in early breast cancer. The sample's treatment: preoperative locoregional IRX-2 cytokine immunotherapy. Sequencing was performed with immunoSEQ multiplex PCR; in TCRdb, only in-frame clones are kept and a portion is missing. The table records more than 20,000 clones, about four fifths of them present only once. This material consisted of lymph node tissue, taken before IRX-2 immunotherapy. Every receptor here comes from a human donor with breast cancer.

This clone was counted once. The chain couples TRBV11-3 to TRBJ2-7, with 8 bases identical to TRBD1. Trimming at V came to 3 bases and at J to 5 bases, leaving 15 bases not matched to a gene. Per the germline V gene, CDR1 is SGHNT and CDR2 is YENEEA. The CDR3 is 17 residues long. The CDR3 region has the DNA TGTGCCAGCAGCTTGGAGCCTCAGGGGGCGCCGGGGGACGAGCAGTACTTC. This gives the protein CASSLEPQGAPGDEQYF.

V is TRBV30 and J is TRBJ1-1; the D is unclear. Germline V gene lookup returns CDR1 GTSNPN and CDR2 SVGIG (reference sequence). V was clipped by 2 bases and J by 4 bases, with 11 bases between them. The CDR3 is 13 amino acids. The DNA of the CDR3 is TGTGCCTGGAGTCTAGTCGGGTTCACTGAAGCTTTCTTT. Amino acid sequence: CAWSLVGFTEAFF.

The CDR3 loop is CASSLRVSGTSNSYEQYF. CDR3 sequence (DNA): TGTGCCAGCAGCTTAAGGGTCTCGGGGACTAGCAATTCCTACGAGCAGTACTTC. V usage is TRBV11-3 and J usage is TRBJ2-7; TRBD2 matches at 9 bases. The CDR3 contains 18 residues. The V and J ends lost 2 bases and 1 base, in that order; junction bases with no gene match: 12. Per germline, CDR1 SGHNT and CDR2 YENEEA.

V gene TRBV10-2 combines with J gene TRBJ2-7; 11 bases are shared with TRBD2. This CDR3 has 15 residues. The V gene end was trimmed by 6 bases and the J gene end by 3 bases; junction bases not matched to a gene: 7. CDR1 is WSHSY, CDR2 SAAADI, per germline. The CDR3 is CASSPGTSGDYEQYF. CDR3 sequence (DNA): TGCGCCAGCAGCCCCGGGACTAGCGGTGACTACGAGCAGTACTTC.

V gene TRBV23-1 combines with J gene TRBJ1-6; 7 positions match TRBD1. TRBV23-1 carries the ORF label, with uncertain function. V trimming: 9 bases; J trimming: 7 bases; junction bases outside the gene matches: 15. This CDR3 contains 16 residues. CDR3 amino acids: CASLGRTGTANSPLHF. The CDR3 region has the DNA TGCGCCAGTTTAGGAAGGACGGGGACAGCAAATTCACCCCTCCACTTT.

The rearrangement joins TRBV5-1 to TRBJ2-1; D is possibly TRBD1 (6 bases). V lost 6 bases, J lost 9 bases, and 19 bases lay in between. The CDR3 loop spans 14 amino acids. The germline V gene encodes CDR1 SGHRS and CDR2 YFSETQ. CDR3 protein: CASTEMAEGGEQFF. The CDR3 coding sequence is TGCGCCAGCACGGAGATGGCGGAAGGGGGTGAGCAGTTCTTC.

This rearrangement joins TRBV5-1 to TRBJ2-5, with TRBD1 matching over 9 bases. Germline lookup yields CDR1 SGHRS and CDR2 YFSETQ. V dropped 0 bases and J dropped 4; count of bases not matched to a gene: 4. CDR3 length: 15 amino acids. CDR3 nucleotides: TGCGCCAGCAGCTTGGGGACAGGGGCTCGAGAGACCCAGTACTTC. Protein product: CASSLGTGARETQYF. Full variable domain (outside the CDR3, taken from reference TRBV5-1 and TRBJ2-5): KAGVTQTPRYLIKTRGQQVTLSCSPISGHRSVSWYQQTPGQGLQFLFEYFSETQRNKGNFPGRFSGRQFSNSRSEMNVSTLELGDSALYLCASSLGTGARETQYFGPGTRLLVL.

This chain links TRBV28 with TRBJ2-3; the D is unclear. Trimming stripped 3 bases from V and 2 bases from J, with 9 bases between. Germline CDR1 is MDHEN and CDR2 is SYDVKM. This CDR3 region has 14 residues. CDR3: CASSLGETTDTQYF. CDR3 nucleotide sequence: TGTGCCAGCAGTTTGGGTGAGACCACAGATACGCAGTATTTT.

The J gene is TRBJ2-3, the V gene TRBV11-3; 7 bases are a match to TRBD1. This CDR3 has 16 residues. V lost 2 bases, J lost 3 bases, and 8 bases stayed unmatched. Germline loops: CDR1 SGHNT, CDR2 YENEEA. CDR3 amino acids: CASSLFTGDLTDTQYF. The DNA for the CDR3 is TGTGCCAGCAGCTTATTCACAGGGGATTTGACAGATACGCAGTATTTT.

This rearrangement joins TRBV11-3 to TRBJ1-6, with D perhaps matching TRBD1 (5 bases). Germline V lookup: CDR1 SGHNT, CDR2 YENEEA. The CDR3 loop spans 16 amino acids. V lost 2 bases, J lost 5 bases, and 13 bases lay in between. CDR3 sequence: CASSLPRGTDNSPLHF. CDR3 coding DNA: TGTGCCAGCAGCTTACCTCGAGGGACGGATAATTCACCCCTCCACTTT. Complete variable domain (other parts from reference TRBV11-3 and TRBJ1-6): EAGVVQSPRYKIIEKKQPVAFWCNPISGHNTLYWYLQNLGQGPELLIRYENEEAVDDSQLPKDRFSAERLKGVDSTLKIQPAELGDSAVYLCASSLPRGTDNSPLHFGNGTRLTVT.

V usage is TRBV6-8 and J usage is TRBJ2-7, with TRBD2 matching 8 bases. The germline CDR1 and CDR2 sequences are MNHGY and SAAAGT. The CDR3 is 15 amino acids. Trimming took 10 bases from V and 5 from J; bases not matched to a gene: 16. CDR3 bases: TGTGCCATCAGCAGCACACTAGCGGACGAGAACGAGCAGTACTTC. Encoded protein: CAISSTLADENEQYF.

The chain carries TRBV19 and TRBJ1-2; D is ambiguous. V lost 9 bases and J lost 3, with 23 bases in between. The CDR3 totals 16 residues. Germline V CDR1 and CDR2: LNHDA, SQIVND (reference sequence). Here the CDR3 DNA reads TGTGCCAGATCTAGAGGTACTCCGAGGGCGGACTATGGCTACACCTTC. Translated, it gives CARSRGTPRADYGYTF.

This clone was seen once. A read error may account for a junction end that differs from germline. J is TRBJ1-1 and V is TRBV6-8; no clear D gene. The germline CDR1 and CDR2 sequences are MNHGY and SAAAGT. The CDR3 spans 13 residues. CDR3 sequence reads: CASSDSGGTEAFF. The CDR3 nucleotides read TGTGCCAGCAGTGACTCAGGCGGCACTGAAGCTTTCTTT.

A note on this clone: Additional DNA sequences in this sample encode the identical CDR3. This chain links TRBV11-3 with TRBJ2-3, with 7 bases identical to TRBD1. With V trimmed by 5 bases and J by 3 bases, 5 bases remained unmatched. Per the germline V gene, CDR1 is SGHNT and CDR2 is YENEEA. The CDR3 sequence is 14 residues long. CDR3 region: CASSLRQGTDTQYF. As DNA, the CDR3 is TGTGCCAGCAGCCTCCGACAGGGAACAGATACGCAGTATTTT.

This clone has just a few counts. V is TRBV11-3 and J is TRBJ1-4; D possibly corresponds to TRBD1 (6 bases). V lost 5 bases and J 4 bases, leaving 14 bases between the germline ends. The CDR3 contains 15 residues. The V gene's germline CDR1 is SGHNT and CDR2 YENEEA. CDR3 sequence reads: CASSRRQELNEKLFF. CDR3 bases: TGTGCCAGCAGCCGGAGACAGGAACTTAATGAAAAACTGTTTTTT.

The rearrangement uses TRBV6-8 and TRBJ2-7, with 9 bases fitting TRBD1. The germline CDR1 and CDR2 sequences are MNHGY and SAAAGT. Germline trimming cut 6 bases from V and 5 bases from J; bases unmatched to any gene: 8. The CDR3 runs 14 residues. Here the CDR3 reads CASRFGDRVNEQYF. The CDR3 coding sequence is TGTGCCAGCAGGTTCGGGGACAGGGTGAACGAGCAGTACTTC.

This chain uses TRBV28 with TRBJ1-2; 7 bases map to TRBD1. V trimming: 7 bases; J trimming: 6 bases; junction bases outside the gene matches: 8. Per the germline V gene, CDR1 is MDHEN and CDR2 is SYDVKM. This CDR3 spans 13 amino acids. The CDR3 DNA reads TGTGCCAGCACTCGGGACAGAGGCCATGGCTACACCTTC. Protein: CASTRDRGHGYTF.

The V call is TRBV19, the J call TRBJ1-1; TRBD1 matches at 7 bases. After removal of 4 bases from V and 6 bases from J, the junction contained 8 bases not matched to a gene. The germline V gene has CDR1 LNHDA and CDR2 SQIVND (reference sequence). CDR3 length: 14 amino acids. The CDR3 sequence: CASSRIGTAAEAFF. The CDR3 DNA reads as TGTGCCAGTAGTAGGATAGGGACAGCCGCTGAAGCTTTCTTT.